Below are 2 T cell receptor beta chains sequenced from a single sample in a study of cytomegalovirus exposure and HLA in healthy donors. The PCR employed 60 Vbeta primers together with 13 Jbeta primers. Assay used: immunoSEQ multiplex PCR; TCRdb lists only in-frame clones, some missing. The sample holds more than 200,000 clones, approximately 80% seen once. The sequencing input was PBMCs. The receptors here all came from a girl aged 10 to 17 in good health and CMV-seronegative.

The CDR3 sequence is CASSWAGLYQETQYF. The CDR3 nucleotides read TGTGCCAGCAGTTGGGCAGGGTTGTACCAAGAGACCCAGTACTTC. The chain carries TRBV28 and TRBJ2-5; the D gene is possibly TRBD1 (5 bases). CDR3 length: 15 amino acids. Germline V lookup: CDR1 MDHEN, CDR2 SYDVKM. Trimming stripped 4 bases from V and 0 bases from J, with 12 bases between.

The chain's CDR3 is CAWRLGTVINSPLHF. The CDR3 DNA reads as TGTGCCTGGAGGCTCGGGACTGTAATTAATTCACCCCTCCACTTT. J is TRBJ1-6 and V is TRBV30; possibly TRBD1 for D (5 bases). The CDR3 has 15 amino acids. Germline CDR1 is GTSNPN and CDR2 is SVGIG (reference sequence). Deletions cut 3 bases from V and 6 bases from J, with 15 bases between. Full variable domain (outside the CDR3, taken from reference TRBV30 and TRBJ1-6): SQTIHQWPATLVQPVGSPLSLECTVEGTSNPNLYWYRQAAGRGLQLLFYSVGIGQISSEVPQNLSASRPQDRQFILSSKKLLLSDSGFYLCAWRLGTVINSPLHFGNGTRLTVT.